These 20 T cell receptor beta chains originate from one sample sequenced in a study of shared clonotypes between healthy human individuals (TCRdb year 2020). Library method: the immunoSEQ multiplex PCR assay. In TCRdb, the immuneACCESS table is reduced to in-frame sequences with V and J assigned. These tables do not hold every clone; where another copy was compared, an unresolved V gene accounts for under half, and the others remain unexplained. For this sample there are around 2.1 million clones; 90% to 96% appear just once. Roughly 0.13% of the sample is in the top ten clones. Input material: naive CD4+ T cells sorted from blood. The cell subset or site label on this specimen signifies: CD45RA+ positively selected. The source is a man between 18 and 35 years old in good health.

This clone was seen just once. The rearrangement uses TRBV19 and TRBJ1-1, with D perhaps TRBD1 (6 bases). V lost 3 bases to trimming and J lost 3 bases, with 11 bases between them. The CDR3 spans 14 residues. In germline, CDR1 is LNHDA, CDR2 SQIVND (reference sequence). The CDR3, as DNA: TGTGCCAGTAGTATCTCAGGGGACCACACTGAAGCTTTCTTT. It translates to CASSISGDHTEAFF.

V gene TRBV28 combines with J gene TRBJ2-5, with D possibly TRBD2 on 5 matching bases. Trimming took 11 bases from V and 8 from J, leaving 15 bases between them. Germline V gives CDR1 MDHEN, CDR2 SYDVKM. The CDR3 is made up of 11 amino acids. CDR3 bases: TGTGCCTTAAGCCGCGGGCGCACCCAGTACTTC. Encoded protein: CALSRGRTQYF.

This clone was recorded a few times. In DNA, the CDR3 is TGTGCCAGCAGTGAATCGATATTGGGCGGTTCACCCCTCCACTTT. It codes for CASSESILGGSPLHF. V is TRBV6-1 and J is TRBJ1-6; D unresolved. This CDR3 has 15 amino acids. Germline V lookup: CDR1 MNHNS, CDR2 SASEGT. Trimming pared 2 bases from V and 9 bases from J, leaving 14 bases between.

The chain links TRBV2 to TRBJ2-2; 9 bases line up with TRBD1. CDR1 and CDR2 (germline): SNHLY, FYNNEI. Trimming took 9 bases from V and 2 from J; bases not matched to a gene: 10. This CDR3 is built from 16 residues. In DNA form, the CDR3 reads TGTGCCAGTGCTGAACCGGGACAGGGAAACACCGGGGAGCTGTTTTTT. Residues: CASAEPGQGNTGELFF.

A word on this clone: Additional DNA sequences in this sample encode the identical CDR3. The chain uses TRBV6-6 and TRBJ2-3, with 7 bases fitting TRBD2. The CDR3 is made up of 14 amino acids. Unmatched junction bases numbered 2, after V lost 2 bases and J lost 3 bases. From germline, CDR1 is MNHNY and CDR2 SVGAGI (reference sequence). The CDR3 is CASSYGGGTDTQYF. CDR3 nucleotide sequence: TGTGCCAGCAGTTACGGGGGAGGGACAGATACGCAGTATTTT.

V and J are TRBV28 and TRBJ1-4; D unresolved. CDR1 is MDHEN and CDR2 is SYDVKM in the germline V gene. The CDR3 contains 14 residues. V gave up 5 bases and J gave up 7 bases, with 14 bases separating them. The CDR3: CASSPRPLSEKLFF. The CDR3 nucleotides are TGTGCCAGCAGTCCCCGCCCCCTAAGTGAAAAACTGTTTTTT.

A note on this clone: Other DNA variants within this sample encode the same CDR3. The chain combines TRBV5-1 with TRBJ2-3, with D tentatively TRBD2 (5 bases). Germline CDR1 SGHRS, CDR2 YFSETQ. V lost 7 bases and J 0 bases, leaving 9 bases between the germline ends. CDR3 size: 13 residues. This CDR3 reads CASGSGSTDTQYF. The CDR3 DNA is TGCGCCAGCGGAAGCGGAAGCACAGATACGCAGTATTTT.

On this clone: In the same sample, other DNA sequences code for this CDR3. The chain combines TRBV6-1 with TRBJ2-7; weak D call: TRBD1 (6 bases). There are 13 residues in the CDR3. Looked up from germline, CDR1 is MNHNS and CDR2 is SASEGT. The V gene lost 3 bases and the J gene lost 4 bases, with 10 bases spanning the gap. CDR3 in amino acids: CASSELQGYEQYF. The CDR3 region has the DNA TGTGCCAGCAGTGAGTTACAGGGATACGAGCAGTACTTC.

The gene calls are TRBV15 and TRBJ2-3, with 7 bases that match TRBD2. The CDR3 runs to 15 residues. CDR1 and CDR2 from the germline V gene are LNHNV and YYDKDF (reference sequence). Trimming removed 1 base from V and 7 bases from J; junction bases left unmatched: 8. CDR3 in amino acids: CATSRAGGRPHTQYF. CDR3 bases: TGTGCCACCAGCAGAGCTGGCGGGAGACCCCATACGCAGTATTTT.

This clone appeared a single time. The rearrangement joins TRBV2 to TRBJ2-1; TRBD1 matches at 7 bases. The CDR3 loop spans 15 amino acids. Germline CDR1 and CDR2: SNHLY and FYNNEI. With V trimmed by 1 base and J by 4 bases, 4 bases remained unmatched. This chain's CDR3 is CASSEDRGQYNEQFF. CDR3 nucleotide sequence: TGTGCCAGCAGTGAAGATAGGGGGCAATACAATGAGCAGTTCTTC.

This clone was found a few times. J is TRBJ2-7 and V is TRBV15, with D possibly TRBD2 on 6 matching bases. Germline CDR1 is LNHNV and CDR2 is YYDKDF (reference sequence). Trimming took 7 bases from V and 0 from J, leaving 13 bases between them. This CDR3 has 14 amino acids. CDR3 DNA sequence: TGTGCCACCAAGGAGGGCGCAGACTCCTACGAGCAGTACTTC. It translates to CATKEGADSYEQYF.

This clone was seen only once. This chain uses TRBV21-1 with TRBJ1-5; the DNA was not used to check the table's D call, TRBD1. TRBV21-1 is designated a pseudogene. CDR3 length: 15 amino acids. CDR3 nucleotides: TGTGCCAGCGCAACAAGGGGCCAGGACAATCAGCCCCAGCATTTT. Amino acids: CASATRGQDNQPQHF.

The chain uses TRBV6-5 and TRBJ2-7; D gene ambiguous. The germline V gene has CDR1 MNHEY and CDR2 SVGAGI. The CDR3 length is 15 residues. Trimming shortened V by 2 bases and J by 3 bases, and 14 bases separated the two germline ends. The CDR3 spells CASSYGAGPNYEQYF. Here the CDR3 DNA reads TGTGCCAGCAGTTACGGAGCCGGCCCTAACTACGAGCAGTACTTC.

This clone was detected once. The gene calls are TRBV11-2 and TRBJ2-5, with 7 bases lining up with TRBD2. This CDR3 has 17 residues. The trim removed 1 base at V and 3 bases at J, leaving 11 bases unmatched. CDR1 SGHAT and CDR2 FQNNGV come from the germline V gene. CDR3 bases: TGTGCCAGCAGCTTAGGTCTGCTAGCGGCTTTCGAAGAGACCCAGTACTTC. Translating it yields CASSLGLLAAFEETQYF.

The chain links TRBV19 to TRBJ2-1; D unresolved. V lost 6 bases to trimming and J lost 0 bases, with 12 bases between them. The CDR3 is 15 amino acids. Germline loops: CDR1 LNHDA, CDR2 SQIVND (reference sequence). The CDR3: CASRDGQSSYNEQFF. The CDR3 bases are TGTGCCAGTAGGGACGGGCAAAGCTCCTACAATGAGCAGTTCTTC.

The chain uses TRBV7-2 and TRBJ2-5; TRBD2 agrees at 10 bases. Unmatched junction bases numbered 5, after V lost 5 bases and J lost 5 bases. Per the germline V gene, CDR1 is SGHTA and CDR2 is FQGNSA. This CDR3 is built from 14 residues. The CDR3 spells CASSGVAGGETQYF. CDR3 sequence (DNA): TGTGCCAGCAGCGGAGTAGCGGGAGGCGAGACCCAGTACTTC. The whole variable domain, remainder taken from reference TRBV7-2 and TRBJ2-5, is GAGVSQSPSNKVTEKGKDVELRCDPISGHTALYWYRQSLGQGLEFLIYFQGNSAPDKSGLPSDRFSAERTGGSVSTLTIQRTQQEDSAVYLCASSGVAGGETQYFGPGTRLLVL.

On this clone: Other nucleotide sequences from this sample produce the same CDR3. The chain uses TRBV19 and TRBJ2-7; 9 bases are shared with TRBD1. The CDR3 totals 14 residues. CDR1 LNHDA and CDR2 SQIVND come from the germline V gene (reference sequence). Trimming removed 3 bases from V and 3 bases from J; junction bases left unmatched: 3. The CDR3 spells CASSIGQGSYEQYF. The CDR3 DNA reads as TGTGCCAGTAGTATTGGACAGGGGAGCTACGAGCAGTACTTC.

The J gene is TRBJ2-7, the V gene TRBV27, with 8 bases identical to TRBD2. The CDR3 covers 15 residues. Germline lookup yields CDR1 MNHEY and CDR2 SMNVEV (reference sequence). V shed 6 bases and J 0 bases; nucleotides not matched to a gene: 7. CDR3 nucleotides: TGTGCCAGCAGAGGTAGCGGGGCAAGCTCCTACGAGCAGTACTTC. Amino acids: CASRGSGASSYEQYF.

This clone appeared once. This sequence joins TRBV10-3 and TRBJ1-2, with D tentatively TRBD1 (5 bases). This CDR3 is built from 18 residues. V lost 6 bases and J lost 0, with 23 bases in between. The germline CDR1 and CDR2 sequences are ENHRY and SYGVKD. CDR3 sequence reads: CAIRRDPSPGRANYGYTF. DNA of the CDR3: TGTGCCATCAGGCGGGACCCATCACCCGGGCGTGCTAACTATGGCTACACCTTC.

The chain uses TRBV30 and TRBJ1-1, with D unclear. The CDR3 covers 14 residues. CDR1 is GTSNPN, CDR2 SVGIG, per germline (reference sequence). Between the trimmed V and J ends, which lost 3 bases and 1 base, there was a span of 12 bases. CDR3 sequence reads: CAWRGRPGNTEAFF. The DNA for the CDR3 is TGTGCCTGGAGAGGGAGGCCGGGGAACACTGAAGCTTTCTTT. The complete variable domain, with remaining parts taken from reference TRBV30 and TRBJ1-1, reads SQTIHQWPATLVQPVGSPLSLECTVEGTSNPNLYWYRQAAGRGLQLLFYSVGIGQISSEVPQNLSASRPQDRQFILSSKKLLLSDSGFYLCAWRGRPGNTEAFFGQGTRLTVV.